This section outlines one T cell receptor beta chain sequence together with its context. The data originate from a study of blood T cell repertoires in COVID-19. As for the study in general: Acute and convalescent COVID-19 samples came from the United States, Italy and Spain.

Germline values: CDR1 SGHVS, CDR2 FNYEAQ. The CDR3 totals 16 residues. Trimming removed 5 bases at V and 0 bases at J, with 14 bases between. Sequencing used immunoSEQ multiplex PCR; TCRdb keeps in-frame clones, though not all of them. The sample includes approximately 290,000 clones, roughly 87% of them seen just once. J is TRBJ1-3 and V is TRBV7-6, with D uncertain. The receptor was isolated from a man aged 18 to 29 with active or convalescent COVID-19. Sequencing was performed on peripheral blood. The chain's CDR3 is CASSTSAAGSGNTIYF. DNA of the CDR3: TGTGCCAGCAGCACATCCGCAGCGGGCTCTGGAAACACCATATATTTT.